This entry is about one T cell receptor beta chain. Antigen unknown. Investigators merged groups given second doses at roughly 4 or roughly 12 weeks. Generated by immunoSEQ multiplex PCR, the TCRdb table keeps only in-frame clones and is missing some. The profile covers 150,000 to 200,000 clones, with around 90% appearing a single time and over 1% taken by the ten largest. The V gene's germline CDR1 is SQVTM and CDR2 ANQGSEA. V was cut by 1 base and J by 6 bases, with 9 bases left in between. This CDR3 has 12 residues. This specimen belongs to a study of T cell responses to AZD1222 COVID-19 vaccine. The study's findings and limits: Most donors were white British and more were female, and clonal diversity was possibly underestimated.

The sequencing used peripheral blood, collected 28 days after the second AZD1222 dose. V usage is TRBV29-1 and J usage is TRBJ1-2; tentatively, D is TRBD1 (6 bases). The clonotype originates from an adult who received the AZD1222 COVID-19 vaccine. CDR3 bases: TGCAGCGTTGAAGTTGCAGGGGATGGCTACACCTTC. It encodes CSVEVAGDGYTF.